This TCR beta chain was sequenced for a study of tumor and adjacent non-tumor tissue in lung cancer. Study in general: On average, productive TCRbeta reads reached roughly 3.9 million per sample.

This CDR3 has 14 amino acids. General study points: TCR diversity was significantly greater in tumor than normal lung tissue. Higher tumor TCR diversity was associated with shorter survival.

TCRbeta libraries were built with three rounds of nested PCR, modified from ARM-PCR. Each CDR3 protein is one row after TCRdb ran MiXCR on the multiplex PCR reads. Of over 80,000 distinct CDR3 sequences in the sample, 76% were seen once. The template was RNA from unsorted bulk tissue. Distant lung tissue was collected more than 3 cm away from the tumor edge. Between August and November 2014, newly diagnosed, chemotherapy-naive lung cancer patients underwent thoracic surgery in China. Concerning this clonotype itself: Its target is unknown. Sequence at one end of the junction differs from germline and may be a read error.

This sequence joins TRBV12-3 or TRBV12-4 and TRBJ1-6; D gene unclear. Sequencing input: distant non-tumor lung tissue. The receptor was isolated from a woman aged 45-59 years with non-small cell lung cancer. The CDR3 nucleotides read TGTGCCAGCAGTCTATCCGACTATAATTCACCACTCCACTTT. This gives the protein CASSLSDYNSPLHF.